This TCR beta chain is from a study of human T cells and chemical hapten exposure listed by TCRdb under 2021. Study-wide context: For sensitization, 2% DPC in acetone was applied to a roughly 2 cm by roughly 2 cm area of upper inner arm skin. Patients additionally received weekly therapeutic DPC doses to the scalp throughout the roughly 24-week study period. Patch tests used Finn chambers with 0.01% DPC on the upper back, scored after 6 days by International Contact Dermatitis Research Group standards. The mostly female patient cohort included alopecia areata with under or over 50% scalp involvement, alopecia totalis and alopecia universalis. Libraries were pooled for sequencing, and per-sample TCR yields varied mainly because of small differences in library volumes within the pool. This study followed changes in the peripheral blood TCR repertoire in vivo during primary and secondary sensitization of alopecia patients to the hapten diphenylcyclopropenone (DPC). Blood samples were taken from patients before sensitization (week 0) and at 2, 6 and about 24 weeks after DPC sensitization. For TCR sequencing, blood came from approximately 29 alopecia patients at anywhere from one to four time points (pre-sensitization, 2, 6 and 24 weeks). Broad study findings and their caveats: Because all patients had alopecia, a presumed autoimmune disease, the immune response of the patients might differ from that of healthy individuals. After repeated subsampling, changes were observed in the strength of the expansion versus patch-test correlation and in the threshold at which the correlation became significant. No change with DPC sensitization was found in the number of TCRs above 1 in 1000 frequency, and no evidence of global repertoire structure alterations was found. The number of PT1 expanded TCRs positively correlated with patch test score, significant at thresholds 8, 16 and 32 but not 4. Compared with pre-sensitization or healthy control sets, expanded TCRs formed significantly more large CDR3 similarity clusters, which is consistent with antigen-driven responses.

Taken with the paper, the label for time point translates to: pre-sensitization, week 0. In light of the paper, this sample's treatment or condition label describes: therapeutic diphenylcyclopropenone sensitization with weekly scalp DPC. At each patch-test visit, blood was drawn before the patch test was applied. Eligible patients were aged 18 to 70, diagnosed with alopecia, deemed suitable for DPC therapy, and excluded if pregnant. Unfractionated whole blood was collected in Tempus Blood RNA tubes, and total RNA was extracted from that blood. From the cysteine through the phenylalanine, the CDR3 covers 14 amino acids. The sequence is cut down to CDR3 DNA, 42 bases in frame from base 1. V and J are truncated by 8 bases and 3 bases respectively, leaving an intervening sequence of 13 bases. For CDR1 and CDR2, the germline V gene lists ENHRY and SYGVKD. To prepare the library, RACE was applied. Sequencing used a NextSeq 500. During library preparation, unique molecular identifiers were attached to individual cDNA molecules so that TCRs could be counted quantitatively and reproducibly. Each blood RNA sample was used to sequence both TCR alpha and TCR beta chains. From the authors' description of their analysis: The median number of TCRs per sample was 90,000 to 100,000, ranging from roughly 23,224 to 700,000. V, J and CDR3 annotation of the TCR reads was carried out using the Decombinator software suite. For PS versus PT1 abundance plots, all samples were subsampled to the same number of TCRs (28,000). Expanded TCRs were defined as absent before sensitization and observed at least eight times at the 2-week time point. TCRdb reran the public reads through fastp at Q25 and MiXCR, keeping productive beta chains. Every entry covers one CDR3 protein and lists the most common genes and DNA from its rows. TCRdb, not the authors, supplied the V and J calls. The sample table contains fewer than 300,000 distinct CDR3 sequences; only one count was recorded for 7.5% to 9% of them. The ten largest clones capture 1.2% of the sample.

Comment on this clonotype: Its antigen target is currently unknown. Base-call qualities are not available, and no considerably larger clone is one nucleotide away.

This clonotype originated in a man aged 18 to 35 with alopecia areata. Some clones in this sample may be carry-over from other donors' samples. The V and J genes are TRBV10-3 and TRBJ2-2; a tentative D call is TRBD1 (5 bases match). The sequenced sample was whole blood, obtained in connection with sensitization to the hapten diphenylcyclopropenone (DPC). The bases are TGTGCCATCGGGGCGGACGGCGACACCGGGGAGCTGTTTTTT. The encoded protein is CAIGADGDTGELFF.